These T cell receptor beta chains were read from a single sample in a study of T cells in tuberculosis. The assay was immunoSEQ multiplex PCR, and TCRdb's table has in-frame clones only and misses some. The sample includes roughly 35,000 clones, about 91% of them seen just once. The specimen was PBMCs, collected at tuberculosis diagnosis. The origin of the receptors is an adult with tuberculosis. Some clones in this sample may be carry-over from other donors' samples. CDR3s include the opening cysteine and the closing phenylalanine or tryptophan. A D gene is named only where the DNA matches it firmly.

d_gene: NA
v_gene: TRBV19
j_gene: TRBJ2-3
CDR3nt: TGTGCCAGTAGTATAGTCGAACAGCTCACAGATACGCAGTATTTT
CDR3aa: CASSIVEQLTDTQYF

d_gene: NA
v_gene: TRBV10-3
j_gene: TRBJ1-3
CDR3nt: TGTGCCATCAGCCAGGATCTTTCTGGAAACACCATATATTTT
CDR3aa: CAISQDLSGNTIYF

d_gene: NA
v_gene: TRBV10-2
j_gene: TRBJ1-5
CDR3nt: TGCGCCAGCGGGCGGGTGGGTCAGCCCCAGCATTTT
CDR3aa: CASGRVGQPQHF

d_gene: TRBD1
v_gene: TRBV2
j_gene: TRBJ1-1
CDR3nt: TGTGCCAGCAGCGATGCCTTCACACCCGGGACAGGGATAACTGAAGCTTTCTTT
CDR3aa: CASSDAFTPGTGITEAFF

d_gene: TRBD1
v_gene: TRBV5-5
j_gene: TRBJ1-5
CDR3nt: TGTGCCAGCAGCTTGTACGGGACAGGGGGTAGCAATCAGCCCCAGCATTTT
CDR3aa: CASSLYGTGGSNQPQHF

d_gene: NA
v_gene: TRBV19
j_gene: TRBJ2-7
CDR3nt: TGTGCCAGTAGTATAGGTCGACAGAACTACGAGCAGTACTTC
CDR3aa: CASSIGRQNYEQYF

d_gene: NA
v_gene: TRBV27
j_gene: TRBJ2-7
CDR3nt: TGTGCCAGCAGCATGGGACTGCCACCCTACGAGCAGTACTTC
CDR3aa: CASSMGLPPYEQYF

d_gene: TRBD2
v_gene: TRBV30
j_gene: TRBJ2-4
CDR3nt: TGTGCCTGGATGGTGACTAGCGGGGAGCCCAAAAACATTCAGTACTTC
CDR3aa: CAWMVTSGEPKNIQYF

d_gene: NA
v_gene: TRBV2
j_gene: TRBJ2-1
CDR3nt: TGTGCCAGCAACCCAGGACTACTATCTCGTTACAATGAGCAGTTCTTC
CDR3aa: CASNPGLLSRYNEQFF

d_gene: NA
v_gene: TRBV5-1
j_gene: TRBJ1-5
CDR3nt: TGCGCCAGCAGCCCAACAGGGTTCCAGCCCCAGCATTTT
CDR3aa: CASSPTGFQPQHF

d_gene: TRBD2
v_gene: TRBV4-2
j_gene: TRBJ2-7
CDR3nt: TGTGCCAGCAGCCAAGATAGGGACGGGGGGTACGAGCAGTACTTC
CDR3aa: CASSQDRDGGYEQYF

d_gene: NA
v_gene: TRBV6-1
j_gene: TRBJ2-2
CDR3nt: TGTGCCAGCAGTGAACAGGGGTCCGGGGAGCTGTTTTTT
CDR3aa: CASSEQGSGELFF

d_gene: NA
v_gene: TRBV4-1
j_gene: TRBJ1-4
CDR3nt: TGCGCCAGCAGCCAAGACCTGACAGGCCGTTTCGAAAAACTGTTTTTT
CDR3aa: CASSQDLTGRFEKLFF

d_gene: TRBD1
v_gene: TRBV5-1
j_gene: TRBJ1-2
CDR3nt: TGCGCCAGCAGCTACGGGACAGGGACAGCTAACTATGGCTACACCTTC
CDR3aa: CASSYGTGTANYGYTF

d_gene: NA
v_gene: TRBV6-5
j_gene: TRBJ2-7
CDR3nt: TGTGCCAGCAGTCCCCTGGCGGGGGCCTCCTACGAGCAGTACTTC
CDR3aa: CASSPLAGASYEQYF